Shown below are 31 T cell receptor beta chains from a single sample sequenced in a study of T cells in Graves' hyperthyroidism and ophthalmopathy. Amplified regions were TCR beta CDR3 sequences from RNA transcripts. The TCR CDR3 was amplified in a first-round RT-PCR using the HTBI primer set. TCRdb passed the multiplex PCR reads through MiXCR, listing each CDR3 protein once. Here the sample spans tens of thousands of distinct CDR3 sequences, approximately 58% being singletons. The sample was peripheral blood or thyroid tissue (not recorded which). The receptor set was obtained from a man between 18 and 35 years old with Graves' hyperthyroidism.

The chain links TRBV20-1 to TRBJ2-5; 11 nucleotides match TRBD2. Per germline, CDR1 DFQATT and CDR2 SNEGSKA (reference sequence). The CDR3 runs to 14 residues. The CDR3 sequence: CSVTSGAEGETQYF. CDR3 coding DNA: TGCAGCGTGACTAGCGGGGCCGAGGGAGAGACCCAGTACTTC.

This clonotype was seen repeatedly, ten times or more. V and J are TRBV15 and TRBJ2-5; TRBD2 is a possible D gene (6 bases). The CDR3 is made up of 14 amino acids. V was trimmed by 5 bases and J by 5 bases, leaving 15 bases between them. Germline V lookup: CDR1 LNHNV, CDR2 YYDKDF (reference sequence). DNA for the CDR3: TGTGCCACCAGCTTCACCCGGAGGGCCGAGACCCAGTACTTC. Its protein is CATSFTRRAETQYF.

This clonotype was detected ten times or more. A much larger clonotype is one base distant, so this may be a read error. The rearrangement uses TRBV25-1 and TRBJ1-2, with D possibly being TRBD1 (5 bases). This CDR3 is 14 amino acids long. Trimming took 4 bases from V and 8 from J, leaving 17 bases between them. Looked up from germline, CDR1 is MGHDK and CDR2 is SYGVNS. The CDR3 DNA follows: TGTGCCAGCAGTGGGGGCAGGTACATCGGCGGCTACACCTTC. Protein: CASSGGRYIGGYTF.

This chain connects TRBV20-1 to TRBJ2-5, with D maybe TRBD2 (6 bases). Trimming took off 3 bases at V and 5 bases at J, with 10 bases between the two ends. The germline V gene has CDR1 DFQATT and CDR2 SNEGSKA (reference sequence). The CDR3 is 12 residues long. CDR3 sequence (DNA): TGCAGTGCTAGCGGGAGAGGCGAGACCCAGTACTTC. Its translation: CSASGRGETQYF.

The V call is TRBV29-1, the J call TRBJ1-2; the match to TRBD1 covers 7 bases. From germline, CDR1 is SQVTM and CDR2 ANQGSEA. Losses at the gene ends were 7 bases for V and 4 bases for J; bases not matched to a gene: 3. This CDR3 has 11 amino acids. In DNA form, the CDR3 reads TGCAGCGGTGCAGGGGGCTATGGCTACACCTTC. Its translation is CSGAGGYGYTF.

For this clonotype: The junction differs from germline at one of its ends, possibly a read error. The genes are TRBV14 and TRBJ2-5; no clear D. This CDR3 has 14 amino acids. Germline V gene lookup returns CDR1 SGHDN and CDR2 FVKESK. This CDR3 reads CPSSQVLVPETQYF. The CDR3 nucleotides read TGTCCCAGCAGCCAAGTTCTAGTCCCAGAGACCCAGTACTTC.

This clonotype was picked up one time. This chain's CDR3 is CASMGLGTADTQYF. The CDR3 DNA is TGTGCCAGCATGGGGCTAGGGACGGCAGATACGCAGTATTTT. The chain couples TRBV25-1 to TRBJ2-3; D is tentatively TRBD1 or TRBD2 (5 bases each). This CDR3 spans 14 amino acids. Germline CDR1 and CDR2: MGHDK and SYGVNS. Trimming shortened V by 7 bases and J by 4 bases, and 15 bases separated the two germline ends.

The gene calls are TRBV30 and TRBJ2-3, with 9 bases that match TRBD2. CDR3 length equals 14 residues. The V segment lost 5 bases and the J segment 2 bases; nucleotides outside the gene matches: 5. CDR1 is GTSNPN, CDR2 SVGIG, per germline (reference sequence). CDR3 DNA: TGTGCCTGGGCCCTAGCGGGACACACAGATACGCAGTATTTT. Amino acid sequence: CAWALAGHTDTQYF. Combining the CDR3 with reference TRBV30 and TRBJ2-3 gives the whole variable domain SQTIHQWPATLVQPVGSPLSLECTVEGTSNPNLYWYRQAAGRGLQLLFYSVGIGQISSEVPQNLSASRPQDRQFILSSKKLLLSDSGFYLCAWALAGHTDTQYFGPGTRLTVL.

The chain links TRBV12-3 or TRBV12-4 to TRBJ2-7; D remains ambiguous. CDR3 length: 12 amino acids. V shed 2 bases and J shed 4 bases, with 6 bases lying between them. The chain's CDR3 is CASSLLRYEQYF. CDR3 in DNA: TGTGCCAGCAGTTTACTGCGGTACGAGCAGTACTTC.

V gene TRBV7-6 combines with J gene TRBJ2-2; 7 nucleotides agree with TRBD2. V was clipped by 5 bases and J by 4 bases; unmatched bases: 7. The CDR3 length is 15 residues. Germline CDR1 reads SGHVS; CDR2 reads FNYEAQ. The CDR3: CASSHSGTGTGELFF. CDR3 nucleotides: TGTGCCAGCAGCCACAGCGGGACGGGCACCGGGGAGCTGTTTTTT.

About this clonotype: It may be a read error: a sequence one base away is much more abundant. The V and J genes are TRBV6-5 and TRBJ2-7, with 8 nucleotides matching TRBD2. CDR3 length equals 15 residues. The trim removed 6 bases at V and 8 bases at J, leaving 15 bases unmatched. CDR1 MNHEY and CDR2 SVGAGI come from the germline V gene. The CDR3 coding sequence is TGTGCCAGCAGCAACCGGGGGGGGTTTGGATACAAGCAGTACTTC. This sequence encodes CASSNRGGFGYKQYF.

V and J are TRBV7-2 and TRBJ1-1; no clear D. There are 13 residues in the CDR3. With 0 bases removed from V and 7 bases from J, the gap between germline ends came to 9 bases. CDR1 is SGHTA and CDR2 is FQGNSA in the germline V gene. CDR3 sequence reads: CASSLAWSLEAFF. In DNA, the CDR3 is TGTGCCAGCAGCTTAGCGTGGAGCCTTGAAGCTTTCTTT.

On this clonotype: A read error may explain this, as a much larger clone is one base away. The V gene is TRBV3-1, the J gene TRBJ2-5; 8 nucleotides agree with TRBD1. The V gene's germline CDR1 is LGHDT and CDR2 YNNKEL (reference sequence). There are 15 residues in the CDR3. CDR3 region: CASSPQRTGSETQHF. The CDR3 nucleotides read TGTGCCAGCAGCCCACAAAGGACAGGGTCAGAGACTCAGCACTTC.

This clonotype was observed a handful of times. CDR3 amino acids: CASSAGTGESSNQPQHF. In DNA form, the CDR3 reads TGTGCCAGCAGCGCCGGGACAGGGGAAAGTAGCAATCAGCCCCAGCATTTT. J is TRBJ1-5 and V is TRBV2, with 10 nucleotides matching TRBD1. CDR3 length: 17 amino acids. The germline CDR1 and CDR2 sequences are SNHLY and FYNNEI. V was clipped by 6 bases and J by 0 bases; unmatched bases: 8.

This clonotype was recorded at least ten times. One end of the junction varies from germline; a read error may be responsible. The chain is built from TRBV7-2 and TRBJ2-5; tentatively, D is TRBD1 (6 bases). The CDR3 runs to 16 residues. Germline V gene lookup returns CDR1 SGHTA and CDR2 FQGNSA. In nucleotides, the CDR3 is TGCGCCAGCAGCCAAGATGAGACGCAGGGGCTGGAGACCCAGTACTTC. It encodes CASSQDETQGLETQYF. The complete variable domain, with remaining parts taken from reference TRBV7-2 and TRBJ2-5, reads GAGVSQSPSNKVTEKGKDVELRCDPISGHTALYWYRQSLGQGLEFLIYFQGNSAPDKSGLPSDRFSAERTGGSVSTLTIQRTQQEDSAVYLCASSQDETQGLETQYFGPGTRLLVL.

This clonotype came up many times. The gene calls are TRBV6-5 and TRBJ1-2; D possibly corresponds to TRBD1 (5 bases). The CDR3 runs 14 residues. V gave up 6 bases and J gave up 6 bases, with 17 bases separating them. CDR1 MNHEY and CDR2 SVGAGI come from the germline V gene. Here the CDR3 reads CASRTVTENNGYTF. CDR3 bases: TGTGCCAGCAGAACCGTGACAGAAAATAATGGCTACACCTTC.

To note about this clonotype: This sequence may be a read error, since a much larger clone differs from it by one base. The chain is built from TRBV9 and TRBJ1-2; 7 bases line up with TRBD1. V trimming: 7 bases; J trimming: 0 bases; junction bases outside the gene matches: 12. CDR3 size: 16 residues. The germline V gene has CDR1 SGDLS and CDR2 YYNGEE. As DNA, the CDR3 is TGTGCCAGCGGTGGGACAGATCGGGTCCCTAACTATGGCTACACCTTC. Its protein is CASGGTDRVPNYGYTF.

This clonotype was counted many times. This chain uses TRBV20-1 with TRBJ1-5; D not resolved. CDR3 length: 15 amino acids. V was pared by 6 bases and J by 7 bases, with 22 bases between. Per germline, CDR1 DFQATT and CDR2 SNEGSKA (reference sequence). CDR3 coding DNA: TGCAGTGCCACGGCGGACGGTAGTATTAGCCAGCCCCAGCATTTT. Protein: CSATADGSISQPQHF.

The CDR3 nucleotides are TGTGCCACCAACAGGGATTCACCCCTCCACTTT. Protein sequence: CATNRDSPLHF. The rearrangement uses TRBV7-9 and TRBJ1-6; tentatively, D is TRBD1 (6 bases). Germline V gives CDR1 SEHNR, CDR2 FQNEAQ (reference sequence). With 10 bases removed from V and 8 bases from J, the gap between germline ends came to 9 bases. This CDR3 region has 11 residues. The whole variable domain, filled in from reference TRBV7-9 and TRBJ1-6, reads DTGVSQNPRHKITKRGQNVTFRCDPISEHNRLYWYRQTLGQGPEFLTYFQNEAQLEKSRLLSDRFSAERPKGSFSTLEIQRTEQGDSAMYLCATNRDSPLHFGNGTRLTVT.

This clonotype was picked up many times. The chain recombines TRBV27 with TRBJ2-7; 8 nucleotides match TRBD1. J lost 4 bases, V lost 8 bases, and 7 bases had no gene match. The CDR3 runs to 13 residues. The germline gives CDR1 MNHEY, CDR2 SMNVEV (reference sequence). The CDR3 nucleotides are TGTGCCAGCGGCCTGGACAGGGATTACGAGCAGTACTTC. As protein: CASGLDRDYEQYF.

On this clonotype: Being one base from a much bigger clone, this may be a read error. The chain combines TRBV5-6 with TRBJ2-7; D might be TRBD2 (6 bases). Germline lookup yields CDR1 SGHDT and CDR2 YYEEEE. V lost 10 bases to trimming and J lost 3 bases, with 20 bases between them. The CDR3 sequence is 14 residues long. The CDR3 spells CAWSLGGIVYEQYF. The DNA for the CDR3 is TGTGCCTGGAGTCTCGGAGGGATCGTCTACGAGCAGTACTTC.

This clonotype was seen ten or more times. The chain combines TRBV5-1 with TRBJ2-5, with 12 bases fitting TRBD2. Germline CDR1 SGHRS, CDR2 YFSETQ. The V and J ends lost 4 bases and 4 bases, in that order; junction bases with no gene match: 11. This CDR3 region has 17 residues. Here the CDR3 reads CASSPWTSGAFLETQYF. CDR3 nucleotide sequence: TGCGCCAGCAGCCCGTGGACTAGCGGGGCCTTCTTAGAGACCCAGTACTTC. Together with reference TRBV5-1 and TRBJ2-5, the CDR3 gives the full variable domain: KAGVTQTPRYLIKTRGQQVTLSCSPISGHRSVSWYQQTPGQGLQFLFEYFSETQRNKGNFPGRFSGRQFSNSRSEMNVSTLELGDSALYLCASSPWTSGAFLETQYFGPGTRLLVL.

This rearrangement joins TRBV7-2 to TRBJ1-1, with D unresolved. The CDR3 is made up of 15 amino acids. V was trimmed by 1 base and J by 5 bases, leaving 14 bases between them. Germline CDR1 is SGHTA and CDR2 is FQGNSA. The chain's CDR3 is CASSLGSGMWTEAFF. The CDR3 region has the DNA TGTGCCAGCAGCTTAGGCTCGGGAATGTGGACTGAAGCTTTCTTT.

The chain combines TRBV29-1 with TRBJ2-7; 8 bases line up with TRBD2. The CDR3 length is 13 residues. The germline gives CDR1 SQVTM, CDR2 ANQGSEA. The V gene end was trimmed by 6 bases and the J gene end by 2 bases; junction bases not matched to a gene: 6. The CDR3 bases are TGCAGCGTGAGCCGGGGGGGCACCTACGAGCAGTACTTC. Translation: CSVSRGGTYEQYF.

The chain is built from TRBV9 and TRBJ2-3; D is uncertain. Germline V lookup: CDR1 SGDLS, CDR2 YYNGEE. The CDR3 extends over 13 amino acids. V lost 4 bases and J lost 6, with 12 bases in between. The CDR3, as DNA: TGTGCCAGCAGCTTCAGACCGGAGGATACGCAGTATTTT. Protein: CASSFRPEDTQYF.

The V call is TRBV24-1, the J call TRBJ2-7; possibly TRBD2 for D (6 bases). The CDR3 runs 15 residues. The V end lost 0 bases, the J end lost 1 base, and 9 bases lay between the germline ends. Germline CDR1 reads KGHDR; CDR2 reads SFDVKD. CDR3 DNA: TGTGCCACCAGTGATTTGCGAGGGACTTCCTACGAGCAGTACTTC. Protein product: CATSDLRGTSYEQYF.

The CDR3 DNA sequence: TGTGCCAGCAGTGCCACACGGAACACTGAAGCTTTCTTT. It codes for CASSATRNTEAFF. This rearrangement joins TRBV2 to TRBJ1-1; D is unresolved. Germline V gives CDR1 SNHLY, CDR2 FYNNEI. Trimming left V 4 bases short and J 1 base short, with 7 bases between. The CDR3 has 13 amino acids.

This clonotype was seen many times. The chain combines TRBV6-5 with TRBJ1-2, with 8 bases aligning to TRBD1. V lost 2 bases and J lost 0; bases outside the gene matches: 14. Per the germline V gene, CDR1 is MNHEY and CDR2 is SVGAGI. The CDR3 covers 19 residues. The chain's CDR3 is CASSYGVIQGVGTNYGYTF. The DNA of the CDR3 is TGTGCCAGCAGTTACGGGGTGATACAGGGGGTAGGGACTAACTATGGCTACACCTTC.

The rearrangement joins TRBV20-1 to TRBJ1-5; no definite D call. CDR1 is DFQATT and CDR2 is SNEGSKA in the germline V gene (reference sequence). The CDR3 loop spans 11 amino acids. The ends were cut back, 3 bases at V and 11 bases at J, with 11 bases in the middle. CDR3 loop: CSARHQETQHF. The CDR3 DNA sequence: TGCAGTGCTAGGCACCAAGAGACCCAGCATTTT.

CDR3 sequence (DNA): TGCAGTGCTAGAAGGGCCGTCGACTACGAGCAGTACTTC. Protein sequence: CSARRAVDYEQYF. The rearrangement links TRBV20-1 to TRBJ2-7, with D unresolved. Germline-derived CDR1 and CDR2 are DFQATT and SNEGSKA (reference sequence). Trimming took 2 bases from V and 3 from J, leaving 11 bases between them. The CDR3 spans 13 residues.

This clonotype has ten or more counts. The chain employs TRBV7-2 and TRBJ1-2; 7 bases are a match to TRBD1. The CDR3 runs 17 residues. CDR1 is SGHTA, CDR2 FQGNSA, per germline. Germline trimming cut 0 bases from V and 7 bases from J; bases unmatched to any gene: 14. The CDR3 DNA reads TGTGCCAGCAGCTTAGCGGCAGGGGGAAGGGACCGGGGTGGCTACACCTTC. Translated, it gives CASSLAAGGRDRGGYTF.